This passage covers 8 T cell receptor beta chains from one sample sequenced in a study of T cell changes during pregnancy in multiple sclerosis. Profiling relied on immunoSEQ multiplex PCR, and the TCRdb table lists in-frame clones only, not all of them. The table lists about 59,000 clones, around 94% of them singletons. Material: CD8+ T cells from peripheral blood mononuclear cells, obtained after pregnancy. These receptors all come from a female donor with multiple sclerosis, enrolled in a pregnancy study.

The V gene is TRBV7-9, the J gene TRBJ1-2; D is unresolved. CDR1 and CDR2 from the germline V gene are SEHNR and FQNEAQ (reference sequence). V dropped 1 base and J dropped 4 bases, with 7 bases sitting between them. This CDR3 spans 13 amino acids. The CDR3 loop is CASSLGSLYGYTF. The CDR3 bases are TGTGCCAGCAGCTTAGGCAGTCTCTATGGCTACACCTTC.

CDR3 amino acids: CASSLFNEQFF. The CDR3 DNA is TGTGCCAGTAGCCTATTCAATGAGCAGTTCTTC. The gene calls are TRBV19 and TRBJ2-1; no clear D gene. The CDR3 contains 11 residues. CDR1 and CDR2 from the germline V gene are LNHDA and SQIVND (reference sequence). V was trimmed by 6 bases and J by 6 bases, leaving 6 bases between them.

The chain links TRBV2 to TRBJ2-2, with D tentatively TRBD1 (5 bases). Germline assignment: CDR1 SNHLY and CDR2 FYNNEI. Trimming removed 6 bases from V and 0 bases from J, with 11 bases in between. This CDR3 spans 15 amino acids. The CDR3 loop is CASSSQVTNTGELFF. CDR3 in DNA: TGTGCCAGCAGCTCACAGGTCACGAACACCGGGGAGCTGTTTTTT.

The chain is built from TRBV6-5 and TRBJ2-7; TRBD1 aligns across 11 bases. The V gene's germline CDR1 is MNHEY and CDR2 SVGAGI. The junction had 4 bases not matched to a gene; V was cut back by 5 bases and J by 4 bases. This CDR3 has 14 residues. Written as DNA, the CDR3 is TGTGCCAGCAGTATCGGACAGGGGGCTTACGAGCAGTACTTC. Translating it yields CASSIGQGAYEQYF.

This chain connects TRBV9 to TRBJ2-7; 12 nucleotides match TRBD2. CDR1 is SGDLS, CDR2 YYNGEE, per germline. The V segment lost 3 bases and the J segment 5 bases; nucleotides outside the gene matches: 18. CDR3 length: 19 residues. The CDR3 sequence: CASSDRLAGAPLPIDEQYF. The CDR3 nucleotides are TGTGCCAGCAGCGACCGACTAGCGGGAGCCCCCTTACCTATAGACGAGCAGTACTTC.

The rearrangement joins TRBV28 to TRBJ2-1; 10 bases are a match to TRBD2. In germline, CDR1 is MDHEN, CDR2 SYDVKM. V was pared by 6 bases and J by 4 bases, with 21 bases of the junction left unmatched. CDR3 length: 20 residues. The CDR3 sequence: CASSTNRPLAGAPMYNEQFF. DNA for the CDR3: TGTGCCAGCAGCACCAACCGTCCCCTAGCGGGAGCGCCCATGTACAATGAGCAGTTCTTC.

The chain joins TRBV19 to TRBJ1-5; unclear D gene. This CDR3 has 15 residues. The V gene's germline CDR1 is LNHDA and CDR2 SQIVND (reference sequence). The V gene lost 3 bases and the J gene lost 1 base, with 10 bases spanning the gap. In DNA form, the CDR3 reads TGTGCCAGTAGTATTTTCAGTCAGAGCAATCAGCCCCAGCATTTT. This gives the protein CASSIFSQSNQPQHF.

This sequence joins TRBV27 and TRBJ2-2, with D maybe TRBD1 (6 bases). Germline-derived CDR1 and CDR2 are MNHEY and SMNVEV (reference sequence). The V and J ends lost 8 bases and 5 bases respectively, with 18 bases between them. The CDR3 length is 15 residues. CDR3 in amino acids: CASSNPGVGTGELFF. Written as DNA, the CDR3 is TGTGCCAGCTCTAACCCAGGGGTTGGGACCGGGGAGCTGTTTTTT.